The clone carrying this T cell receptor (beta chain) was observed at least ten times. Its antigen is unidentified. Regarding time point: healthy volunteer bleed at 2 weeks. The total RNA was obtained from whole blood that was not fractionated. Each cDNA molecule in the library carried unique molecular identifiers. As processed by the authors: Sample TCR totals centred on a median of approximately 100,000, ranging about 20,000 to 700,000. TCRdb re-called the RACE reads with MiXCR, one entry per CDR3 protein. For this entry, the V and J calls and clone size follow TCRdb and not the study's own pipeline. The sample consists of about 93,000 distinct CDR3 sequences, around 8.8% of them appearing once. The data were obtained in a study of human T cells and chemical hapten exposure. Study in general: Largely, small differences in pooled library volume made per-sample TCR yields vary.

This CDR3 comprises 15 residues. Per the germline V gene, CDR1 is DFQATT and CDR2 is SNEGSKA (reference sequence). Trimming left V 2 bases short and J 5 bases short, with 18 bases between. General study findings and limits: Among TCRs, those above 1 in 1000 frequency were unaffected by DPC sensitization.

This TCR was recovered from a female donor in good health. Some clones in this sample may be carry-over from other donors' samples. The sample comprised whole blood. The chain uses TRBV20-1 and TRBJ2-5; possible D gene TRBD2, 5 bases. The CDR3 spells CSARLLGVALETQYF. The CDR3 bases are TGCAGTGCTAGACTACTAGGAGTCGCGTTGGAGACCCAGTACTTC.